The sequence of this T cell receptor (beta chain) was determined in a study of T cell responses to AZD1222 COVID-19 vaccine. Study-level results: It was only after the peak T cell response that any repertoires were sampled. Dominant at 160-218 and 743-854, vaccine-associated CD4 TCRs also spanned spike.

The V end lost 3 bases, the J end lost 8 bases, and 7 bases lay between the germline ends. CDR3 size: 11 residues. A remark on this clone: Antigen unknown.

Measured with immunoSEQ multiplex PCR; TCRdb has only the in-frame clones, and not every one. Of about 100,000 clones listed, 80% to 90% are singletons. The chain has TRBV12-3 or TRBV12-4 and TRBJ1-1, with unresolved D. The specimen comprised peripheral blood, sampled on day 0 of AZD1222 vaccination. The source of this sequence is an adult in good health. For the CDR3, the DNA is TGTGCCAGCAGTTTTGGTAGGGAAGCTTTCTTT. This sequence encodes CASSFGREAFF.